This entry lists 9 T cell receptor beta chains sequenced from one sample in a study of blood T cell repertoires in COVID-19. Clones were read by immunoSEQ multiplex PCR, and TCRdb kept only the in-frame ones, dropping some. Of about 210,000 clones listed, 80% to 90% were seen once; the top ten hold 3.8%. Material: PBMCs or T cells enriched from blood (not recorded which). The source of these receptors is a woman aged 35 to 49 with acute COVID-19.

The rearrangement links TRBV6-6 to TRBJ2-1; TRBD1 might be the D (6 bases). The germline V gene has CDR1 MNHNY and CDR2 SVGAGI (reference sequence). The CDR3 runs 15 residues. Trimming stripped 2 bases from V and 7 bases from J, with 15 bases between. Here the CDR3 reads CASSYVGWDTNEQFF. For the CDR3, the DNA is TGTGCCAGCAGTTACGTGGGGTGGGACACAAATGAGCAGTTCTTC.

The chain carries TRBV24-1 and TRBJ1-5, with TRBD1 matching over 8 bases. The V and J ends lost 7 bases and 4 bases, in that order; junction bases with no gene match: 5. The CDR3 has 14 residues. In germline, CDR1 is KGHDR, CDR2 SFDVKD. The CDR3 region is CATRGQGENQPQHF. CDR3 nucleotides: TGTGCCACCAGAGGACAGGGCGAGAATCAGCCCCAGCATTTT.

J is TRBJ2-3 and V is TRBV7-2; 7 bases fit TRBD1. V lost 5 bases and J lost 3; bases outside the gene matches: 8. The CDR3 extends over 15 amino acids. Germline CDR1 is SGHTA and CDR2 is FQGNSA. The chain's CDR3 is CASSPGGSWTDTQYF. CDR3 coding DNA: TGTGCCAGCAGCCCAGGGGGTAGCTGGACAGATACGCAGTATTTT.

The V call is TRBV11-3, the J call TRBJ1-2; 7 nucleotides match TRBD1. Germline V gene lookup returns CDR1 SGHNT and CDR2 YENEEA. J lost 4 bases, V lost 5 bases, and 10 bases had no gene match. CDR3 length equals 15 residues. DNA of the CDR3: TGTGCCAGCAGCCCGGGGACAGCGAATTTCTATGGCTACACCTTC. This codes for CASSPGTANFYGYTF.

The chain employs TRBV7-9 and TRBJ1-1; no clear D gene. The CDR3 extends over 15 amino acids. Trimming removed 5 bases from V and 0 bases from J, with 13 bases in between. Germline loops: CDR1 SEHNR, CDR2 FQNEAQ (reference sequence). CDR3 DNA: TGTGCCAGCAGCCCGACACAGCTAATGAACACTGAAGCTTTCTTT. Translating it yields CASSPTQLMNTEAFF.

The chain joins TRBV10-2 to TRBJ2-1; 9 positions agree with TRBD2. CDR1 is WSHSY and CDR2 is SAAADI in the germline V gene. V was clipped by 4 bases and J by 4 bases; unmatched bases: 5. This CDR3 has 15 residues. The CDR3 DNA reads TGCGCCAGCAGTGGCGGCGGGGGGGGTTACAATGAGCAGTTCTTC. Encoded protein: CASSGGGGGYNEQFF.

This chain links TRBV28 with TRBJ1-5; TRBD1 is a possible D gene (6 bases). The CDR3 has 17 amino acids. V lost 6 bases, J lost 0 bases, and 18 bases lay in between. In germline, CDR1 is MDHEN, CDR2 SYDVKM. CDR3 bases: TGTGCCAGCAGCGACAGGTCCCGGCTCGTTAGCAATCAGCCCCAGCATTTT. It encodes CASSDRSRLVSNQPQHF.

The gene calls are TRBV5-1 and TRBJ2-3; 8 nucleotides line up with TRBD2. The CDR3 sequence is 15 residues long. The germline V gene encodes CDR1 SGHRS and CDR2 YFSETQ. The ends lost 3 bases at V and 3 bases at J; junction bases unmatched: 6. CDR3 region: CASSWSGGLTDTQYF. The CDR3 DNA reads as TGCGCCAGCAGCTGGTCGGGAGGGTTGACAGATACGCAGTATTTT.

The gene calls are TRBV27 and TRBJ1-5; no clear D. Per germline, CDR1 MNHEY and CDR2 SMNVEV (reference sequence). The CDR3 extends over 14 amino acids. Trimming pared 6 bases from V and 5 bases from J, leaving 14 bases between. CDR3 sequence (DNA): TGTGCCAGCAGCTCCACATACACAGATCAGCCCCAGCATTTT. This codes for CASSSTYTDQPQHF.